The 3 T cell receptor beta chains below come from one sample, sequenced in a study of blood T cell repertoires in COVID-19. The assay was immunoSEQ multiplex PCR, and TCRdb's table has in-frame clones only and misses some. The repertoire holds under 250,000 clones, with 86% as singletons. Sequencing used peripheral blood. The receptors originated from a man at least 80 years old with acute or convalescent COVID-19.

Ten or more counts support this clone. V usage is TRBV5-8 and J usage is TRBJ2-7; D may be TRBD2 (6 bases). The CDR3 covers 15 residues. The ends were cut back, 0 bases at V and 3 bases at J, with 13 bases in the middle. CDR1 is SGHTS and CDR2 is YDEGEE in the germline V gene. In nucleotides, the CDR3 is TGTGCCAGCAGCTTGGGTAGCGGACCTTACTACGAGCAGTACTTC. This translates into CASSLGSGPYYEQYF.

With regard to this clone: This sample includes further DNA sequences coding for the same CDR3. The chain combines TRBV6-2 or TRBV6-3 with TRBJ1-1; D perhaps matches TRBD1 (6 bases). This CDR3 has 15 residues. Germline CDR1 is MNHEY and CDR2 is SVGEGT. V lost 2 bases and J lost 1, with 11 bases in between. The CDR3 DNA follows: TGTGCCAGCAGTTACCCACCGACAGGGAACACTGAAGCTTTCTTT. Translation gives CASSYPPTGNTEAFF.

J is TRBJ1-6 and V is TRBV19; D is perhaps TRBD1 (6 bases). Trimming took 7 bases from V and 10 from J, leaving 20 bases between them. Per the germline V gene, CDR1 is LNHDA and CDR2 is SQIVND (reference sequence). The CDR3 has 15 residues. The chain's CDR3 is CASTGGQGPLSPLHF. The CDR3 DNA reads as TGTGCCAGTACCGGGGGGCAGGGCCCATTATCACCCCTCCACTTT.